These 28 T cell receptor beta chains were all obtained from the same sample, sequenced in a study of cytomegalovirus exposure and HLA in healthy donors. This PCR relied on a set of 60 Vbeta primers and 13 Jbeta primers. Profiled with immunoSEQ multiplex PCR; TCRdb holds only in-frame clones, not every one. The profile shows approximately 220,000 clones, more than 75% of them singletons. Sample: PBMCs. Every receptor here comes from a man aged 35 to 55 in good health and CMV-seropositive.

The rearrangement joins TRBV5-1 to TRBJ2-2; no reliable D call. CDR1 and CDR2 from the germline V gene are SGHRS and YFSETQ. Deletions cut 0 bases from V and 0 bases from J, with 6 bases between. The CDR3 has 15 amino acids. CDR3 in DNA: TGCGCCAGCAGCTTGGACCTAGCGAACACCGGGGAGCTGTTTTTT. Amino acid sequence: CASSLDLANTGELFF. The full variable domain, in which reference TRBV5-1 and TRBJ2-2 provide the parts outside the CDR3, is KAGVTQTPRYLIKTRGQQVTLSCSPISGHRSVSWYQQTPGQGLQFLFEYFSETQRNKGNFPGRFSGRQFSNSRSEMNVSTLELGDSALYLCASSLDLANTGELFFGEGSRLTVL.

A remark on this clone: One junction end does not reproduce the germline sequence, and a read error may be involved. The V call is TRBV7-9, the J call TRBJ1-2; weak D call: TRBD1 (5 bases). Germline CDR1 and CDR2: SEHNR and FQNEAQ (reference sequence). The CDR3 is made up of 13 amino acids. The CDR3 is CASSGGLHYGCTF. CDR3 DNA sequence: TGTGCCAGCAGCGGGGGACTGCATTATGGCTGCACCTTC.

The chain recombines TRBV7-9 with TRBJ2-5, with 10 nucleotides matching TRBD2. The DNA end favors TRBJ2-7, so the J call may be wrong. Germline V gene data show CDR1 as SEHNR and CDR2 as FQNEAQ (reference sequence). CDR3 length: 16 amino acids. In nucleotides, the CDR3 is TGTGCCATCCTCAAGGGACTAGCGCAAAGCTCCTACGAGCAGTACTTC. Protein sequence: CAILKGLAQSSYEQYF.

This clone appeared a single time. The V call is TRBV6-5, the J call TRBJ2-7, with 9 bases aligning to TRBD2. V lost 8 bases and J lost 5; bases outside the gene matches: 7. In germline, CDR1 is MNHEY, CDR2 SVGAGI. The CDR3 is made up of 13 amino acids. CDR3 in DNA: TGTGCCAGCCGGCGGACTAGCGCGCACGAGCAGTACGTC. This encodes CASRRTSAHEQYV.

V and J are TRBV6-1 and TRBJ1-2, with TRBD1 matching over 8 bases. This CDR3 has 14 residues. V trimming: 1 base; J trimming: 7 bases; junction bases outside the gene matches: 5. Germline lookup yields CDR1 MNHNS and CDR2 SASEGT. Here the CDR3 reads CASSEGQGARGYTF. CDR3 in DNA: TGTGCCAGCAGTGAAGGGCAGGGGGCGCGTGGCTACACCTTC.

V is TRBV4-1 and J is TRBJ2-5; 7 positions agree with TRBD1. CDR3 size: 13 residues. Trimming at V came to 4 bases and at J to 5 bases, leaving 4 bases not matched to a gene. CDR1 and CDR2 from the germline V gene are MGHRA and YSYEKL. CDR3: CASSPTGDETQYF. In DNA form, the CDR3 reads TGCGCCAGCAGCCCCACAGGGGACGAGACCCAGTACTTC.

Only one count was recorded for this clone. This rearrangement joins TRBV6-5 to TRBJ2-2, with D uncertain. Trimming took off 0 bases at V and 13 bases at J, with 18 bases between the two ends. Germline loops: CDR1 MNHEY, CDR2 SVGAGI. The CDR3 has 15 residues. The CDR3 nucleotides are TGTGCCAGCAGTTACTCGGGTAGCATGCCGCTGTGGCTGTTTTTT. Protein product: CASSYSGSMPLWLFF.

The chain combines TRBV5-1 with TRBJ2-1, with 11 bases that match TRBD2. V trimming: 3 bases; J trimming: 2 bases; junction bases outside the gene matches: 4. This CDR3 has 16 residues. Germline lookup yields CDR1 SGHRS and CDR2 YFSETQ. In DNA, the CDR3 is TGCGCCAGCAGCTGGATTAGCGGGAGGGCCTACAATGAGCAGTTCTTC. Translated: CASSWISGRAYNEQFF. Full variable domain (missing parts from reference TRBV5-1 and TRBJ2-1): KAGVTQTPRYLIKTRGQQVTLSCSPISGHRSVSWYQQTPGQGLQFLFEYFSETQRNKGNFPGRFSGRQFSNSRSEMNVSTLELGDSALYLCASSWISGRAYNEQFFGPGTRLTVL.

This clone was observed a few times. The chain joins TRBV5-4 to TRBJ2-7; TRBD2 aligns across 9 bases. Germline lookup yields CDR1 SGHNT and CDR2 YYREEE (reference sequence). V lost 4 bases and J lost 5; bases outside the gene matches: 4. The CDR3 contains 13 residues. The CDR3 reads CASSGGLADEQYV. CDR3 bases: TGTGCCAGCAGCGGGGGACTAGCTGACGAGCAGTACGTC.

V usage is TRBV11-2 and J usage is TRBJ2-6; a possible D gene is TRBD2 (5 bases). The CDR3 is 16 amino acids. Germline-derived CDR1 and CDR2 are SGHAT and FQNNGV. V was shortened by 3 bases and J by 3 bases, with 12 bases between the two germline ends. The CDR3 is CASSFGSGLGANVLTF. The CDR3 bases are TGTGCCAGCAGCTTCGGTTCCGGACTTGGGGCCAACGTCCTGACTTTC.

A single count supports this clone. The rearrangement joins TRBV6-5 to TRBJ2-1, with 9 bases identical to TRBD2. CDR1 MNHEY and CDR2 SVGAGI come from the germline V gene. V gave up 5 bases and J gave up 7 bases; unmatched junction bases: 9. The CDR3 has 15 residues. The CDR3 DNA follows: TGTGCCAGCAGTATGACTAGCGGAGGGGGGAATGAGCAGTTCTTC. This encodes CASSMTSGGGNEQFF.

V usage is TRBV21-1 and J usage is TRBJ2-2; the listed D gene, TRBD2, was not tested against the DNA. TRBV21-1 is reported as a pseudogene. This CDR3 has 15 residues. CDR3 loop: CASSKEKTNTGELFF. As DNA, the CDR3 is TGTGCCAGCAGCAAGGAGAAGACGAACACCGGGGAGCTGTTTTTT.

The chain uses TRBV29-1 and TRBJ1-5; D is perhaps TRBD1 (5 bases). Germline lookup yields CDR1 SQVTM and CDR2 ANQGSEA. The CDR3 extends over 12 amino acids. The V end was cut by 0 bases, the J end by 11 bases, with 11 bases between. CDR3 sequence: CSVEDFPGAQHF. CDR3 DNA sequence: TGCAGCGTTGAAGATTTCCCGGGGGCCCAGCATTTT.

The gene calls are TRBV6-6 and TRBJ2-5; D might be TRBD2 (6 bases). V dropped 0 bases and J dropped 1 base, with 9 bases sitting between them. The germline CDR1 and CDR2 sequences are MNHNY and SVGAGI (reference sequence). There are 15 residues in the CDR3. CDR3 sequence: CASSYSREVQETQYF. CDR3 nucleotides: TGTGCCAGCAGTTACTCGAGGGAGGTCCAAGAGACCCAGTACTTC.

This clone was picked up one time. This chain joins TRBV6-5 and TRBJ2-1; 11 nucleotides agree with TRBD2. The CDR3 contains 15 residues. CDR1 and CDR2 from the germline V gene are MNHEY and SVGAGI. With 8 bases clipped from V and 5 bases from J, the junction kept 8 bases outside the gene matches. The CDR3 loop reads CASSQLAGADNEQFF. CDR3 in DNA: TGTGCCAGCTCCCAACTAGCGGGAGCGGACAATGAGCAGTTCTTC.

This clone has only a few counts. The chain employs TRBV4-1 and TRBJ1-5, with D unclear. CDR1 and CDR2 from the germline V gene are MGHRA and YSYEKL. The CDR3 sequence is 13 residues long. The V gene lost 4 bases and the J gene lost 3 bases, with 7 bases spanning the gap. The CDR3 nucleotides are TGCGCCAGCAGCCCAACTTACAATCAGCCCCAGCATTTT. Amino acid sequence: CASSPTYNQPQHF.

V is TRBV5-6 and J is TRBJ2-2; 11 bases are shared with TRBD1. J was trimmed by 4 bases and V by 1 base; bases with no gene match: 3. CDR1 is SGHDT, CDR2 YYEEEE, per germline. The length of the CDR3 is 16 residues. CDR3 region: CASSLKGTGGTGELFF. The CDR3 DNA sequence: TGTGCCAGCAGCTTGAAGGGGACAGGGGGCACCGGGGAGCTGTTTTTT.

The V call is TRBV19, the J call TRBJ2-2; TRBD2 matches at 13 bases. CDR1 and CDR2 from the germline V gene are LNHDA and SQIVND (reference sequence). This CDR3 is 16 amino acids long. Losses at the gene ends were 8 bases for V and 5 bases for J; bases not matched to a gene: 8. Here the CDR3 DNA reads TGTGCCAGTGGTGCACTAGCGGGAGGGCCGACCGGGGAGCTGTTTTTT. Its protein is CASGALAGGPTGELFF.

J is TRBJ2-3 and V is TRBV4-1, with 12 bases lining up with TRBD2. V dropped 4 bases and J dropped 0; count of bases not matched to a gene: 5. Germline CDR1 reads MGHRA; CDR2 reads YSYEKL. The CDR3 has 17 amino acids. CDR3 region: CASSLGGTSGSTDTQYF. The CDR3 region has the DNA TGCGCCAGCAGCCTAGGGGGGACTAGCGGGAGCACAGATACGCAGTATTTT.

Only a few counts were recorded for this clone. V usage is TRBV7-2 and J usage is TRBJ1-2; the D is unclear. Germline-derived CDR1 and CDR2 are SGHTA and FQGNSA. Trimming shortened V by 5 bases and J by 6 bases, and 13 bases separated the two germline ends. CDR3 length: 13 amino acids. The CDR3 region has the DNA TGTGCCAGCAGCCCCCAAAGGCGGGATGGCTACACCTTC. Translated: CASSPQRRDGYTF.

The chain combines TRBV28 with TRBJ2-3, with D maybe TRBD2 (6 bases). Germline V lookup: CDR1 MDHEN, CDR2 SYDVKM. Trimming cost V 1 base and J 0 bases, with 8 bases left between them. This CDR3 has 15 amino acids. Here the CDR3 DNA reads TGTGCCAGCAGTTTATCAGGGACTAGCACAGATACGCAGTATTTT. Translating it yields CASSLSGTSTDTQYF.

This clone was picked up a small number of times. The chain is built from TRBV6-5 and TRBJ2-1; no reliable D call. Trimming removed 2 bases at V and 1 base at J, with 12 bases between. The CDR3 spans 16 residues. The germline gives CDR1 MNHEY, CDR2 SVGAGI. CDR3 in DNA: TGTGCCAGCAGTTACAAAGCACAGTGGTCCTACAATGAGCAGTTCTTC. It is translated as CASSYKAQWSYNEQFF.

J is TRBJ2-1 and V is TRBV4-1; 13 bases fit TRBD2. The CDR3 extends over 17 amino acids. V shed 0 bases and J 11 bases; nucleotides not matched to a gene: 10. Germline CDR1 reads MGHRA; CDR2 reads YSYEKL. CDR3 amino acids: CASSQDPTSGRSRKQFF. CDR3 nucleotide sequence: TGCGCCAGCAGCCAAGACCCGACTAGCGGGAGGTCACGTAAGCAGTTCTTC.

The rearrangement uses TRBV10-1 and TRBJ2-3; TRBD2 agrees at 10 bases. There are 14 residues in the CDR3. The V gene end was trimmed by 10 bases and the J gene end by 1 base; junction bases not matched to a gene: 5. Germline CDR1 reads WNHNN; CDR2 reads SYGVQD (reference sequence). CDR3 nucleotide sequence: TGCGCCACCGGCGGGACTAGCGGCACAGATACGCAGTATTTT. It specifies CATGGTSGTDTQYF.

This rearrangement joins TRBV4-2 to TRBJ1-4; D gene ambiguous. From germline, CDR1 is LGHNA and CDR2 YNFKEQ. Between the trimmed V and J ends, which lost 0 bases and 4 bases, there was a span of 18 bases. The CDR3 is made up of 18 amino acids. The CDR3 bases are TGTGCCAGCAGCCAAGATGAAGGACCCCGGGGTGATAATGAAAAACTGTTTTTT. It is translated as CASSQDEGPRGDNEKLFF.

V usage is TRBV5-1 and J usage is TRBJ2-1, with TRBD2 matching over 8 bases. The CDR3 is 12 amino acids. V dropped 4 bases and J dropped 8; count of bases not matched to a gene: 2. From germline, CDR1 is SGHRS and CDR2 YFSETQ. CDR3 DNA: TGCGCCAGCAGCGCCGGGAGGGATGAGCAGTTCTTC. Protein product: CASSAGRDEQFF.

The count of this clone is one. The gene calls are TRBV25-1 and TRBJ1-4; maybe TRBD1 (5 bases). The V end was cut by 4 bases, the J end by 8 bases, with 20 bases between. The CDR3 is made up of 16 amino acids. In germline, CDR1 is MGHDK, CDR2 SYGVNS. The CDR3, as DNA: TGTGCCAGCAGTGGAATTCCCGACCTGGGGCGGGAAAAACTGTTTTTT. It yields the protein CASSGIPDLGREKLFF.

This clone was counted a single time. The chain combines TRBV7-6 with TRBJ2-3; the D is unclear. The V gene lost 1 base and the J gene lost 0 bases, with 5 bases spanning the gap. The CDR3 runs 14 residues. In germline, CDR1 is SGHVS, CDR2 FNYEAQ. CDR3 sequence (DNA): TGTGCCAGCAGCTTAGGACTGAGCACAGATACGCAGTATTTT. Protein sequence: CASSLGLSTDTQYF.